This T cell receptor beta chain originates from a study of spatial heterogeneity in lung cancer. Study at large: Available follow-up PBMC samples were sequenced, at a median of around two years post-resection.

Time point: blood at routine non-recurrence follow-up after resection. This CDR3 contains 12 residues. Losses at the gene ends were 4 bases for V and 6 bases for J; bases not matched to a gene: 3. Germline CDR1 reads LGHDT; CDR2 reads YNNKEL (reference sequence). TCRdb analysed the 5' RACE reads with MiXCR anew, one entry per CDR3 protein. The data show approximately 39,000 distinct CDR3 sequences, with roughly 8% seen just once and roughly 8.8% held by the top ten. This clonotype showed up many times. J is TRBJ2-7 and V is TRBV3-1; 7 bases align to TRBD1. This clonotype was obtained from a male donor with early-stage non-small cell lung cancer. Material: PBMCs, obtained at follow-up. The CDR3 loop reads CASSPQGIEQYF. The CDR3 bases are TGTGCCAGCAGCCCACAGGGGATCGAGCAGTACTTC.